These 6 T cell receptor beta chains share one sample of origin, sequenced in a study of blood T cell repertoires in COVID-19. Sequencing was performed with immunoSEQ multiplex PCR; in TCRdb, only in-frame clones are kept and a portion is missing. The sample includes roughly 75,000 clones, roughly 80% of them seen just once. What was sequenced was peripheral blood. Receptors originate from a woman between 65 and 79 years old with acute or convalescent COVID-19.

J is TRBJ2-3 and V is TRBV7-2, with 7 nucleotides matching TRBD2. This CDR3 contains 14 residues. Losses at the gene ends were 10 bases for V and 2 bases for J; bases not matched to a gene: 9. In germline, CDR1 is SGHTA, CDR2 FQGNSA. CDR3 DNA sequence: TGTGCCACCTCCACCGGGACTACCACAGATACGCAGTATTTT. This codes for CATSTGTTTDTQYF.

The V call is TRBV4-2, the J call TRBJ2-3, with 13 nucleotides matching TRBD2. The CDR3 loop spans 17 amino acids. J gave up 4 bases and V 4 bases, and 8 bases lay outside the gene matches. Germline lookup yields CDR1 LGHNA and CDR2 YNFKEQ. The CDR3 loop reads CASSPGLAGETPDTQYF. The CDR3 DNA sequence: TGTGCCAGCAGCCCCGGACTAGCGGGAGAAACCCCAGATACGCAGTATTTT.

V gene TRBV7-9 combines with J gene TRBJ2-3; D is unresolved. Looked up from germline, CDR1 is SEHNR and CDR2 is FQNEAQ (reference sequence). V was shortened by 1 base and J by 2 bases, with 7 bases between the two germline ends. The CDR3 is made up of 14 amino acids. CDR3 bases: TGTGCCAGCAGCTTAGGGCAATTCACAGATACGCAGTATTTT. Protein sequence: CASSLGQFTDTQYF.

V usage is TRBV4-2 and J usage is TRBJ2-2; a possible D gene is TRBD2 (5 bases). The CDR3 length is 17 residues. CDR1 and CDR2 from the germline V gene are LGHNA and YNFKEQ. With 4 bases removed from V and 6 bases from J, the gap between germline ends came to 21 bases. The CDR3 spells CASSRRVLSKEAGELFF. The CDR3 DNA sequence: TGTGCCAGCAGCCGGCGGGTTCTCTCAAAGGAGGCCGGGGAGCTGTTTTTT.

This clone appeared a few times. The CDR3 region has the DNA TGTGCCAGCAGCTTAGTCGGGATGAACACTGAAGCTTTCTTT. It specifies CASSLVGMNTEAFF. The chain carries TRBV7-8 and TRBJ1-1; D is unclear. CDR3 length: 14 amino acids. Germline CDR1 SGHVS, CDR2 FQNEAQ. V lost 1 base and J lost 0, with 6 bases in between. The full variable domain, rest sourced from reference TRBV7-8 and TRBJ1-1, is GAGVSQSPRYKVAKRGQDVALRCDPISGHVSLFWYQQALGQGPEFLTYFQNEAQLDKSGLPSDRFFAERPEGSVSTLKIQRTQQEDSAVYLCASSLVGMNTEAFFGQGTRLTVV.

V usage is TRBV3-1 (or the pseudogene TRBV3-2) and J usage is TRBJ1-4; 8 nucleotides align to TRBD1. Trimming took 4 bases from V and 7 from J; bases not matched to a gene: 5. Per germline, CDR1 LGHDT and CDR2 YNNKEL (reference sequence). The CDR3 is 14 amino acids. CDR3 protein: CASSPRTGPEKLFF. The CDR3 nucleotides read TGTGCCAGCAGCCCCAGGACAGGGCCTGAAAAACTGTTTTTT.